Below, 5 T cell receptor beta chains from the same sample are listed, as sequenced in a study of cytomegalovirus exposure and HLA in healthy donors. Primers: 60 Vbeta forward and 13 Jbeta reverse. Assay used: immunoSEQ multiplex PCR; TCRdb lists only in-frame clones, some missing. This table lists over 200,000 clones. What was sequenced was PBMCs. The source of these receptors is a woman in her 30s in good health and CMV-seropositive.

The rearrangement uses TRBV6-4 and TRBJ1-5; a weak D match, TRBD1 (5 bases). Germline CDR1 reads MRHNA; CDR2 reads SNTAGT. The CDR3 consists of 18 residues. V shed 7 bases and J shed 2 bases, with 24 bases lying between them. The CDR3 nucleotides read TGTGCCAGCACCTGGGGCCTAACCCCCTTTCGTTGCAATCAGCCCCAGCATTTT. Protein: CASTWGLTPFRCNQPQHF.

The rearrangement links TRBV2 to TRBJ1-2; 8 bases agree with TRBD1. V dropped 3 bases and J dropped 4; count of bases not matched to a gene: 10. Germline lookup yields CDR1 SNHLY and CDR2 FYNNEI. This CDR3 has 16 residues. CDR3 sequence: CASSEVGRGQFYGYTF. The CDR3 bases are TGTGCCAGCAGTGAGGTGGGCAGGGGGCAATTCTATGGCTACACCTTC.

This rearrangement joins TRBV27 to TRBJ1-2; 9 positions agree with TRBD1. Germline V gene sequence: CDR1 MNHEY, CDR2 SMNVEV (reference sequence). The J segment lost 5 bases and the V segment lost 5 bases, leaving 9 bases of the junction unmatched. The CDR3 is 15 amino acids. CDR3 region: CASSIDPGQGYGYTF. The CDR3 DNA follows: TGTGCCAGCAGTATCGACCCGGGACAGGGTTATGGCTACACCTTC.

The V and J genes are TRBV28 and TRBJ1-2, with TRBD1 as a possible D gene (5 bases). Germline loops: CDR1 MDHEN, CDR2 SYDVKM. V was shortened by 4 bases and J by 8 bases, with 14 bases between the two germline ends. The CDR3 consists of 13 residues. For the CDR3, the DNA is TGTGCCAGCAGTTCCGGGACTCGGATGGGCTACACCTTC. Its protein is CASSSGTRMGYTF.

The CDR3 DNA is TGTGCCAGTAGTATAAGACAGGGGGCAAGTGGCTACACCTTC. This sequence encodes CASSIRQGASGYTF. The rearrangement uses TRBV19 and TRBJ1-2; TRBD1 aligns across 10 bases. The CDR3 is made up of 14 amino acids. Germline V CDR1 and CDR2: LNHDA, SQIVND (reference sequence). The junction had 4 bases not matched to a gene; V was cut back by 2 bases and J by 7 bases. The full variable domain, rest sourced from reference TRBV19 and TRBJ1-2, is DGGITQSPKYLFRKEGQNVTLSCEQNLNHDAMYWYRQDPGQGLRLIYYSQIVNDFQKGDIAEGYSVSREKKESFPLTVTSAQKNPTAFYLCASSIRQGASGYTFGSGTRLTVV.